Listed here is a single T cell receptor beta chain. Its antigen remains unknown. TCRalpha and TCRbeta libraries used 5'RACE with constant-segment primers and UMIs. TCRdb recomputed calls from the 5' RACE reads with MiXCR, one row per CDR3 protein. This sample has approximately 400,000 distinct CDR3 sequences, with roughly 26% found just once. The data derive from a study of T-cell memory formation after mild COVID-19. Points from the study as a whole: Some clones that responded were present in memory (sampled pre-infection), which suggests cross-reactive memory joined. Contracting clones, day 15 to 85, had balanced CD4/CD8, and later expanders favored CD4+. CD4+ contracting clones were mainly CM and EM; CD8+ ones, EMRA.

The receptor was derived from an adult woman who had mild COVID-19 (a few samples of this study predate the infection). Cell type and time point are not known. The sequenced material came from PBMCs or a T cell subset sorted from them (not recorded which).

The DNA for the CDR3 is TGTGCCAGCAGCAGGGACCCCGGCTCGAAGTACTTC. It yields the protein CASSRDPGSKYF. V gene TRBV5-6 combines with J gene TRBJ2-5; D possibly matches TRBD1 or TRBD2 (5 bases each). CDR1 and CDR2 from the germline V gene are SGHDT and YYEEEE. Between the trimmed V and J ends, which lost 4 bases and 12 bases, there was a span of 16 bases. The CDR3 runs 12 residues.